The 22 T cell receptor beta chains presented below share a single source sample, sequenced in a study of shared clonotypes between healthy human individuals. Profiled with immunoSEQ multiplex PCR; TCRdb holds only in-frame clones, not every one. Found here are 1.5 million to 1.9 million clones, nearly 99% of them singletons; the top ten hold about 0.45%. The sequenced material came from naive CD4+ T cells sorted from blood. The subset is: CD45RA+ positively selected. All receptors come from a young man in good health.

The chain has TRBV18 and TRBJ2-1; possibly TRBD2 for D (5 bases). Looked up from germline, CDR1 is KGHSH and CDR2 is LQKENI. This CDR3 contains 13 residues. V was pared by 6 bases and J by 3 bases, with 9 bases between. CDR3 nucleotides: TGTGCCAGCTCCCTCGAGGGCTACAATGAGCAGTTCTTC. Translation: CASSLEGYNEQFF.

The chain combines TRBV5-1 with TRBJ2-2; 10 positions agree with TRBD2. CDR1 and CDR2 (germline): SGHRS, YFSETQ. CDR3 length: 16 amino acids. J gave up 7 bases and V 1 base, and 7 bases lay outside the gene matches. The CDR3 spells CASSLFLAGVSGELFF. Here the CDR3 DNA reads TGCGCCAGCAGCTTGTTCCTAGCGGGAGTTAGCGGGGAGCTGTTTTTT.

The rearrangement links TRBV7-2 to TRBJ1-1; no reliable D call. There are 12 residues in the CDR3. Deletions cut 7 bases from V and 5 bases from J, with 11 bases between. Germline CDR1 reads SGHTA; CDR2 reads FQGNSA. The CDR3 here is CASTNSRTEAFF. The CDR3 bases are TGTGCCAGCACCAACAGCAGAACTGAAGCTTTCTTT.

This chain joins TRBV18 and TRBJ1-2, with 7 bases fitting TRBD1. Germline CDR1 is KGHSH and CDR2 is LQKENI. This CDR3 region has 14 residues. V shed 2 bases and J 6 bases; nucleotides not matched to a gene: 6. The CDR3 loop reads CASSPTRDSDGYTF. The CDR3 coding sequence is TGTGCCAGCTCACCAACGAGGGACAGCGATGGCTACACCTTC.

CDR3 sequence (DNA): TGTGCCAGCTCAGGGGGCGGCACAGATACGCAGTATTTT. Translated, it gives CASSGGGTDTQYF. The chain carries TRBV18 and TRBJ2-3; the D gene is possibly TRBD1 (6 bases). The CDR3 loop spans 13 amino acids. V lost 5 bases and J 1 base, leaving 7 bases between the germline ends. The germline V gene encodes CDR1 KGHSH and CDR2 LQKENI.

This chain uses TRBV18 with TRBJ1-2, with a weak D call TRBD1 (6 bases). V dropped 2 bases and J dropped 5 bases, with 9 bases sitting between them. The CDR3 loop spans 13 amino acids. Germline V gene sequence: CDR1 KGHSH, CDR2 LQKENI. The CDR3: CASSPTDSYGYTF. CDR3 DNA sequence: TGTGCCAGCTCACCAACGGACAGTTATGGCTACACCTTC.

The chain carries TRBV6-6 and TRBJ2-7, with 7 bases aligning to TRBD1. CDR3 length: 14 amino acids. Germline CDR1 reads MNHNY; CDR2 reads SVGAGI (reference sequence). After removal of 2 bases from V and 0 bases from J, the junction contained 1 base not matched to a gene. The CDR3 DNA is TGTGCCAGCAGTTACGGGACAGCCTCCTACGAGCAGTACTTC. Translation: CASSYGTASYEQYF.

CDR3 in amino acids: CAWRPQGASGNTIYF. The CDR3 DNA follows: TGTGCCTGGCGGCCTCAGGGGGCATCTGGAAACACCATATATTTT. This chain joins TRBV30 and TRBJ1-3, with 8 nucleotides matching TRBD1. CDR1 is GTSNPN and CDR2 is SVGIG in the germline V gene (reference sequence). Losses at the gene ends were 5 bases for V and 1 base for J; bases not matched to a gene: 7. This CDR3 contains 15 residues.

The CDR3 coding sequence is TGTGCCAGCAGCATTATTGCCGGACAGGGCGAGCAGTACTTC. Translation gives CASSIIAGQGEQYF. V usage is TRBV9 and J usage is TRBJ2-7, with TRBD1 identical over 8 bases. The trim removed 4 bases at V and 6 bases at J, leaving 9 bases unmatched. Germline V gene data show CDR1 as SGDLS and CDR2 as YYNGEE. The CDR3 is made up of 14 amino acids. Supplemented by reference TRBV9 and TRBJ2-7, the full variable domain reads DSGVTQTPKHLITATGQRVTLRCSPRSGDLSVYWYQQSLDQGLQFLIQYYNGEERAKGNILERFSAQQFPDLHSELNLSSLELGDSALYFCASSIIAGQGEQYFGPGTRLTVT.

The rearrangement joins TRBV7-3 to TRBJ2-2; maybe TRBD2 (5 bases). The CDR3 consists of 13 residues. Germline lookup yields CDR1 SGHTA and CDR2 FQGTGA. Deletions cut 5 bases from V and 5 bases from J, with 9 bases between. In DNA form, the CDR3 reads TGTGCCAGCAGCGGGAGTACTACCGGGGAGCTGTTTTTT. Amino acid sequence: CASSGSTTGELFF.

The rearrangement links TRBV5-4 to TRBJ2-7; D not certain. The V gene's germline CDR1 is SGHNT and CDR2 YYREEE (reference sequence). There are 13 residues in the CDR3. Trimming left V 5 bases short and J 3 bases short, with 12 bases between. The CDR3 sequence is CASSSQVGYEQYF. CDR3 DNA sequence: TGTGCCAGCAGTTCACAAGTGGGCTACGAGCAGTACTTC.

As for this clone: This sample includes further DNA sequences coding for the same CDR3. CDR3 in DNA: TGTGCCAGCTCACCAAGGACAGGGGACAATGAGCAGTTCTTC. This translates into CASSPRTGDNEQFF. The V and J genes are TRBV18 and TRBJ2-1, with 9 bases aligning to TRBD1. The ends lost 2 bases at V and 5 bases at J; junction bases unmatched: 1. This CDR3 comprises 14 residues. Germline V CDR1 and CDR2: KGHSH, LQKENI.

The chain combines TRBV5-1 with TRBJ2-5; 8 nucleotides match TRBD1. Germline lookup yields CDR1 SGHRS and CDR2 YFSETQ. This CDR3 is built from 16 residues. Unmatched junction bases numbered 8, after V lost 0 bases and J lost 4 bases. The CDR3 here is CASSLADRGSLETQYF. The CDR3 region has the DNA TGCGCCAGCAGCTTGGCCGACAGGGGTTCTTTAGAGACCCAGTACTTC.

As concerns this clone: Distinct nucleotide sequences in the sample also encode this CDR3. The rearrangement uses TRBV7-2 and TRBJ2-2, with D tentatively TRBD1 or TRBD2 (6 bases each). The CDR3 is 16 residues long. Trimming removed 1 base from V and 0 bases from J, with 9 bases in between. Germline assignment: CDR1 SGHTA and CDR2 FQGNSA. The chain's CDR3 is CASSLVGGPNTGELFF. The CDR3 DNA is TGTGCCAGCAGCTTAGTGGGGGGCCCGAACACCGGGGAGCTGTTTTTT.

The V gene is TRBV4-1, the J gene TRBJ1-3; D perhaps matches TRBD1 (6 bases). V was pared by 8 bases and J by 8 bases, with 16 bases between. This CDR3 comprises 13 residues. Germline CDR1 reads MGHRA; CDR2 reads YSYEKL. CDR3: CASRRGLGDTIYF. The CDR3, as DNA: TGCGCCAGCCGCAGGGGCCTCGGAGACACCATATATTTT.

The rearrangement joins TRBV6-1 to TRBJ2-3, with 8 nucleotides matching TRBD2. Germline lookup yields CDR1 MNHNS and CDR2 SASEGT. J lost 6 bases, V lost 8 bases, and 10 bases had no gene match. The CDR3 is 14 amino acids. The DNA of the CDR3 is TGTGCCAGCTTAAGAGCGGGAGTAGGGGATACGCAGTATTTT. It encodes CASLRAGVGDTQYF.

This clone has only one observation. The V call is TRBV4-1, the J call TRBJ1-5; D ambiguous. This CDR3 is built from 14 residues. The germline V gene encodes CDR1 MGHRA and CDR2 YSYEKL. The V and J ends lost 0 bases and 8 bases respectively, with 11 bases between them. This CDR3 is CASSQDGRLEPQHF. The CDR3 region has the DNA TGCGCCAGCAGCCAAGACGGCAGGTTGGAGCCCCAGCATTTT.

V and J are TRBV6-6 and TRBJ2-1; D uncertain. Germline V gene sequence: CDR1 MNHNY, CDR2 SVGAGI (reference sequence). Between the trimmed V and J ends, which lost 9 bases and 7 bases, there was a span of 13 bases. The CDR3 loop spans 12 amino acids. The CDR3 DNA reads TGTGCCAGTTCCATAGGGTTGAATGAGCAGTTCTTC. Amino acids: CASSIGLNEQFF.

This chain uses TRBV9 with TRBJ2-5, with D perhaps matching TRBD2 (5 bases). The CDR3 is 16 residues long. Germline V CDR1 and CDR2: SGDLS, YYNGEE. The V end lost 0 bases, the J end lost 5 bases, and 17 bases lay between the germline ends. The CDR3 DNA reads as TGTGCCAGCAGCGTAGATCGGGGAAACGGATTGGAGACCCAGTACTTC. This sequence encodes CASSVDRGNGLETQYF.

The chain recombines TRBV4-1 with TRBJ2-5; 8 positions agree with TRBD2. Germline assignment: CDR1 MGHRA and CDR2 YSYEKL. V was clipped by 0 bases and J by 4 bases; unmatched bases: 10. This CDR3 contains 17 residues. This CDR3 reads CASSQDPPGLVGETQYF. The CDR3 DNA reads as TGCGCCAGCAGCCAAGATCCCCCGGGACTAGTTGGAGAGACCCAGTACTTC.

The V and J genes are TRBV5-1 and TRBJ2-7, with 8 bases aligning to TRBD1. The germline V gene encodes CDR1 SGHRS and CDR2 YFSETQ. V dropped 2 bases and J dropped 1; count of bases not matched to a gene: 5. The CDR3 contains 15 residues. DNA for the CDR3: TGCGCCAGCAGCTTACAGGGGGGATTATCCTACGAGCAGTACTTC. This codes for CASSLQGGLSYEQYF.

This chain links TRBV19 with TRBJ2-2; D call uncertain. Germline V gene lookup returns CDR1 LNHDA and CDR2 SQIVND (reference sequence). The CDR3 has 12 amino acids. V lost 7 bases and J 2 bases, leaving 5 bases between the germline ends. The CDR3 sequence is CASTLNTGELFF. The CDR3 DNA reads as TGTGCCAGTACGCTTAACACCGGGGAGCTGTTTTTT.